Described below is a single T cell receptor beta chain sequence and its context. Its antigen is not identified. Using immunoSEQ multiplex PCR, the repertoire was profiled, and TCRdb retains in-frame clones only, with some absent. The sample has more than 150,000 clones, about 91% seen once. The data stem from a study of T cell responses to AZD1222 COVID-19 vaccine. Study-wide findings and caveats: With two AZD1222 doses given, Spike-specific TCR breadth and depth both rose.

The clonotype comes from an adult in good health. The source was peripheral blood, collected on day 0 of AZD1222 vaccination.

DNA of the CDR3: TGTGCCAGCAGCTTAGATGGCAAGGGCGGCTACACCTTC. Translation gives CASSLDGKGGYTF. The J gene is TRBJ1-2, the V gene TRBV11-1, with D uncertain. Trimming left V 1 base short and J 8 bases short, with 11 bases between. Germline-derived CDR1 and CDR2 are SGHAT and FQDESV (reference sequence). This CDR3 comprises 13 residues.